This T cell receptor beta chain was sequenced in a study of technical replicates of blood from several donors (dated by TCRdb to 2015 to 2018). The library was produced with the immunoSEQ multiplex PCR assay. Drawn from immuneACCESS, this table holds only the in-frame rearrangements with V and J called that TCRdb kept. Clones are partly lost; checked studies trace under half to an unresolved V gene and leave the rest unexplained. The table for this sample lists tens of thousands of clones; 90% to 97% of them were counted only once. The ten largest make up around 0.2% of the sample. Points on this clone: What this receptor recognizes is not known. No much larger clone exists at a distance of one base, and base qualities are not known.

The sequence was obtained from a human donor in good health. Sequences were obtained from T cells isolated from PBMCs.

The sequence in DNA is TGTGCCAGCAGTTACATTGGCAGGGGAAACAATGAGCAGTTCTTC. Translated, it reads CASSYIGRGNNEQFF. This chain joins TRBV6-5 to TRBJ2-1; TRBD1 is a weak D gene call, 6 bases matching. The CDR3 measures 15 amino acids from cysteine to phenylalanine. This entry keeps only the CDR3 DNA: 45 bases, framed from base 1. V is clipped by 2 bases and J by 5 bases, and the sequence between their germline boundaries is 13 bases long. According to the germline V gene, CDR1 reads MNHEY and CDR2 reads SVGAGI.